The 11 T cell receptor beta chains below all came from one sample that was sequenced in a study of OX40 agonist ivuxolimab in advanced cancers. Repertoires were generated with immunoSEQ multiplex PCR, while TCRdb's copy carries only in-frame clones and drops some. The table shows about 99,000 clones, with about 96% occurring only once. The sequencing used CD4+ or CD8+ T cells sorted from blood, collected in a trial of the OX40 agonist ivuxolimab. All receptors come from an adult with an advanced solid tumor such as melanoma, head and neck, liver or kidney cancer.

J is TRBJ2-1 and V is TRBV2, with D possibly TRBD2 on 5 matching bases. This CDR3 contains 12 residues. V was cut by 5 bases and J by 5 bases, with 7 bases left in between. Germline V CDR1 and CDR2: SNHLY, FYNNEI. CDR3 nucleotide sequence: TGTGCCAGCAGTCGGGAAGACAATGAGCAGTTCTTC. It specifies CASSREDNEQFF.

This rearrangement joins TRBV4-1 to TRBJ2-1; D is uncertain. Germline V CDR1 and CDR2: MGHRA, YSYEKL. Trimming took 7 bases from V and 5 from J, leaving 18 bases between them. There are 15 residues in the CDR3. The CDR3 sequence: CASTPGVVLNNEQFF. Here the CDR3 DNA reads TGCGCCAGCACCCCAGGTGTAGTCCTCAACAATGAGCAGTTCTTC.

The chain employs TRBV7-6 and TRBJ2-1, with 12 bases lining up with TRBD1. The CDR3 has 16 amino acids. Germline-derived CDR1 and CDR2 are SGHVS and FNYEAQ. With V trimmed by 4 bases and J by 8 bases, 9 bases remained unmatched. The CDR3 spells CASSYPEGQGAYEQFF. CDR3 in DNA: TGTGCCAGCAGCTATCCGGAGGGACAGGGGGCCTATGAGCAGTTCTTC.

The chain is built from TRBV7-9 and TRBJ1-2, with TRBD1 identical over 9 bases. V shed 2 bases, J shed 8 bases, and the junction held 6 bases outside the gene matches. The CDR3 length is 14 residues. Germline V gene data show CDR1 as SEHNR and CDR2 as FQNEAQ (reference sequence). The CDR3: CASSLLGQGHGYTF. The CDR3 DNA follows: TGTGCCAGCAGCTTATTGGGACAGGGTCACGGCTACACCTTC.

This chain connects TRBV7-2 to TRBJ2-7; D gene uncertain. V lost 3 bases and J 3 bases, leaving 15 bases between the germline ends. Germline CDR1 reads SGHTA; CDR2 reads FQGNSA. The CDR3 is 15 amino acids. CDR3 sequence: CASSFFTGMDYEQYF. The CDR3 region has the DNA TGTGCCAGCAGCTTTTTCACGGGTATGGACTACGAGCAGTACTTC.

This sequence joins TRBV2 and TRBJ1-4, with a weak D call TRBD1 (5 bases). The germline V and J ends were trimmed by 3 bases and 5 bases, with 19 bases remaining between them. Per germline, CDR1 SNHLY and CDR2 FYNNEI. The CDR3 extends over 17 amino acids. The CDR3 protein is CASSESGTPYQNEKLFF. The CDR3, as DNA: TGTGCCAGCAGTGAGTCCGGGACGCCATACCAGAATGAAAAACTGTTTTTT.

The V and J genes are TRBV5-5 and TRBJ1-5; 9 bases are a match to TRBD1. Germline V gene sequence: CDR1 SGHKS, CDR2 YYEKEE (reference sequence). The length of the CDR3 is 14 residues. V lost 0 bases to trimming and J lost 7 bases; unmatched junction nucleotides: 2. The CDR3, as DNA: TGTGCCAGCAGCTTGGGACAGGGGGGACAGCCCCAGCATTTT. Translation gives CASSLGQGGQPQHF.

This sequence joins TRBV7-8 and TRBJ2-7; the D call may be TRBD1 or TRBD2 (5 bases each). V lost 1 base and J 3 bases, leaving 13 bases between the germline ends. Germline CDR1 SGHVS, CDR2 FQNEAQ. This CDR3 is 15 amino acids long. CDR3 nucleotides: TGTGCCAGCAGCTTAGAGTTGGGGACGGACTACGAGCAGTACTTC. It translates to CASSLELGTDYEQYF.

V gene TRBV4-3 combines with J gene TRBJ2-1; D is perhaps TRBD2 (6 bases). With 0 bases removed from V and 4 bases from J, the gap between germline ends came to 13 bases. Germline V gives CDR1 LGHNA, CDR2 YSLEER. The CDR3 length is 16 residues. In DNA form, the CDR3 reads TGCGCCAGCAGCCAAGATCCGGCGGGGATATACAATGAGCAGTTCTTC. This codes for CASSQDPAGIYNEQFF.

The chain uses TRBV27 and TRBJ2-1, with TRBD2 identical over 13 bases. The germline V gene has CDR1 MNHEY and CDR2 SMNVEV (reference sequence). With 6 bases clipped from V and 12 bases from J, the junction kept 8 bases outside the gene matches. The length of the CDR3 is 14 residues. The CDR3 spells CASSLGLAGARQFF. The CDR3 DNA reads TGTGCCAGCAGCCTCGGACTAGCGGGAGCCCGGCAGTTCTTC.

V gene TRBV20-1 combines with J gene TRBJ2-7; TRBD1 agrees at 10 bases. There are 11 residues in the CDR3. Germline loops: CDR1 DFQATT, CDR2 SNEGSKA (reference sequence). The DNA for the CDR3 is TGCAGCGCGGGACAGGGGATGGAGCAGTACTTC. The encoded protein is CSAGQGMEQYF.